The clone carrying this TCR beta chain was seen a handful of times. In TCRdb, the RT-PCR reads were re-called with MiXCR into one record per CDR3 protein. The data hold about 680,000 distinct CDR3 sequences, with 14% observed a single time. Germline CDR1 MNHEY, CDR2 SMNVEV (reference sequence). The V and J ends lost 0 bases and 3 bases respectively, with 15 bases between them. The CDR3 spans 16 residues. The receptor was derived from a female donor in good health, serving as a healthy control. Sequencing was done on a sample of memory CD4+ T cells from blood. The chain is built from TRBV27 and TRBJ2-7; D possibly matches TRBD1 or TRBD2 (7 bases each). CDR3 in amino acids: CASSLSGGGRDYEQYF. The CDR3 DNA reads as TGTGCCAGCAGTTTATCGGGAGGGGGCCGGGACTACGAGCAGTACTTC.